The 6 T cell receptor beta chains presented below share a single source sample, sequenced in a study of control samples from healthy donors and cancer patients. Data came from immunoSEQ multiplex PCR; TCRdb stores just in-frame clones and leaves some out. The sample includes about 140,000 clones, roughly 90% of them seen just once. The source material was blood. Receptor source: a man younger than 40 in good health.

V gene TRBV29-1 combines with J gene TRBJ2-7; 7 nucleotides match TRBD1. Germline V gene data show CDR1 as SQVTM and CDR2 as ANQGSEA. The V gene end was trimmed by 1 base and the J gene end by 0 bases; junction bases not matched to a gene: 0. The CDR3 spans 13 residues. The CDR3 DNA sequence: TGCAGCGTTGAAGGGGACAGCTCCTACGAGCAGTACTTC. Its translation is CSVEGDSSYEQYF.

The chain recombines TRBV12-3 or TRBV12-4 with TRBJ1-4; D gene uncertain. CDR3 size: 11 residues. V lost 4 bases to trimming and J lost 12 bases, with 9 bases between them. The CDR3: CASSSGPELFF. CDR3 in DNA: TGTGCCAGCAGTTCAGGACCGGAACTGTTTTTT.

Only a few counts were recorded for this clone. J is TRBJ2-5 and V is TRBV24-1, with TRBD1 as a possible D gene (6 bases). Germline assignment: CDR1 KGHDR and CDR2 SFDVKD. This CDR3 has 14 amino acids. Trimming cost V 9 bases and J 0 bases, with 13 bases left between them. In DNA form, the CDR3 reads TGTGCCACCGGACCCCCAGGGGACCAAGAGACCCAGTACTTC. It yields the protein CATGPPGDQETQYF.

V gene TRBV2 combines with J gene TRBJ2-7; the match to TRBD1 covers 11 bases. The CDR3 has 15 amino acids. The V and J ends lost 0 bases and 4 bases, in that order; junction bases with no gene match: 2. Germline CDR1 and CDR2: SNHLY and FYNNEI. The CDR3 spells CASSEAGDRGYEQYF. CDR3 nucleotides: TGTGCCAGCAGTGAAGCCGGGGACAGGGGGTACGAGCAGTACTTC.

The chain has TRBV7-3 and TRBJ1-2, with TRBD1 as a possible D gene (5 bases). Trimming took off 5 bases at V and 1 base at J, with 14 bases between the two ends. This CDR3 region has 15 residues. Germline CDR1 SGHTA, CDR2 FQGTGA. CDR3 nucleotides: TGTGCCAGCAGCCCCACCAGGGCCATTAACTATGGCTACACCTTC. Encoded protein: CASSPTRAINYGYTF.

The chain recombines TRBV15 with TRBJ2-2; 10 bases are shared with TRBD2. Germline V lookup: CDR1 LNHNV, CDR2 YYDKDF (reference sequence). V gave up 8 bases and J gave up 5 bases; unmatched junction bases: 2. The CDR3 contains 13 residues. This CDR3 is CATSSGRTGELFF. The CDR3 DNA follows: TGTGCCACCTCTAGCGGGAGAACCGGGGAGCTGTTTTTT.